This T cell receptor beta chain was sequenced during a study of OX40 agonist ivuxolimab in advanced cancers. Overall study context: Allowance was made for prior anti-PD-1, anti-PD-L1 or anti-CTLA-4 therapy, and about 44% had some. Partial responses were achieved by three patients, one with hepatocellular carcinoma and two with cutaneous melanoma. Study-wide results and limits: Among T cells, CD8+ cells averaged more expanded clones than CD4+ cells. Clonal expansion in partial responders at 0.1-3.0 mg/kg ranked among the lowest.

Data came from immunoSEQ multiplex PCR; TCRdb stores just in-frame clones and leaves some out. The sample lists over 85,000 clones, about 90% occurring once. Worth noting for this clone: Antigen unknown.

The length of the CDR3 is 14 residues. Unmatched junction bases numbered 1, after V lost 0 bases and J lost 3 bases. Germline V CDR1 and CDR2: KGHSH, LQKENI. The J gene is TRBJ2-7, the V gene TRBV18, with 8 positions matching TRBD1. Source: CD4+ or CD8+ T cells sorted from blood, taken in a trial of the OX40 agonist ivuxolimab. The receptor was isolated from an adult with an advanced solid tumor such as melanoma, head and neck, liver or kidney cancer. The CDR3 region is CASSPPQGVYEQYF. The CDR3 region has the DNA TGTGCCAGCTCACCACCACAGGGGGTCTACGAGCAGTACTTC.